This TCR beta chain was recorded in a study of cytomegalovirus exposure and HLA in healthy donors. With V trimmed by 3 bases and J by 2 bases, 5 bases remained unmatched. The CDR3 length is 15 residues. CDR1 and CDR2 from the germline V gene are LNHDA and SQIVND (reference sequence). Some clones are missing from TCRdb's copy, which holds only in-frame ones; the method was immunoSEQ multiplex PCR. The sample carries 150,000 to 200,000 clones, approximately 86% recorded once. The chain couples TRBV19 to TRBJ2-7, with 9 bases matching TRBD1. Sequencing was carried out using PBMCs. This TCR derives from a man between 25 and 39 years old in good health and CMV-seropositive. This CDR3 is CASSIGGTGTYEQYF. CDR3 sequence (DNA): TGTGCCAGTAGTATTGGGGGGACAGGGACCTACGAGCAGTACTTC.